A single sample gave rise to the 9 T cell receptor beta chains below, sequenced in a study of blood T cell repertoires in COVID-19. The protocol was immunoSEQ multiplex PCR, while the TCRdb copy is restricted to in-frame clones and leaves out a portion. The table includes some 26,000 clones, approximately 85% detected once. Source material: peripheral blood. These TCRs come from a woman aged 45 to 65 with active COVID-19.

The rearrangement joins TRBV19 to TRBJ2-7; maybe TRBD1 (5 bases). Trimming took off 5 bases at V and 7 bases at J, with 18 bases between the two ends. Germline CDR1 reads LNHDA; CDR2 reads SQIVND (reference sequence). This CDR3 is 14 amino acids long. CDR3 bases: TGTGCCAGTAGTGTTCAGGGTCTCATGAGGGAGCAGTACTTC. It is translated as CASSVQGLMREQYF.

This clone was seen a single time. In DNA, the CDR3 is TGTGCCAGCAGTTCACAGGGGGAGCACTATGGCTACACCTTC. Translating it yields CASSSQGEHYGYTF. The chain uses TRBV27 and TRBJ1-2; 8 positions agree with TRBD1. Germline V gene lookup returns CDR1 MNHEY and CDR2 SMNVEV (reference sequence). The CDR3 has 14 residues. V was clipped by 4 bases and J by 3 bases; unmatched bases: 4.

Here the CDR3 reads CASNRPGLTYGYTF. CDR3 nucleotides: TGTGCCAGTAACCGGCCGGGACTGACCTATGGCTACACCTTC. V and J are TRBV2 and TRBJ1-2; a possible D gene is TRBD1 (5 bases). Germline V gene lookup returns CDR1 SNHLY and CDR2 FYNNEI. The CDR3 runs 14 residues. The V end was cut by 9 bases, the J end by 4 bases, with 18 bases between.

Only one count was recorded for this clone. V usage is TRBV12-3 or TRBV12-4 and J usage is TRBJ1-1, with a possible D match to TRBD1 (6 bases). The length of the CDR3 is 13 residues. The ends were cut back, 6 bases at V and 4 bases at J, with 12 bases in the middle. The DNA of the CDR3 is TGTGCCAGCAGCCTTACAGGGCGCACTGAAGCTTTCTTT. Amino acids: CASSLTGRTEAFF.

V gene TRBV19 combines with J gene TRBJ2-7, with 9 bases fitting TRBD2. Trimming cost V 2 bases and J 6 bases; bases outside gene matches: 2. CDR3 size: 13 residues. The germline V gene encodes CDR1 LNHDA and CDR2 SQIVND (reference sequence). CDR3 DNA sequence: TGTGCCAGTAGTATAAAAGCGGGAGGCGAGCAGTACTTC. Translation: CASSIKAGGEQYF.

This clone appeared a few times. This sequence joins TRBV5-4 and TRBJ2-7; 8 nucleotides agree with TRBD1. Germline CDR1 reads SGHNT; CDR2 reads YYREEE (reference sequence). This CDR3 spans 15 amino acids. Trimming at V came to 0 bases and at J to 3 bases, leaving 5 bases not matched to a gene. CDR3 residues: CASSLATGANYEQYF. The CDR3, as DNA: TGTGCCAGCAGCTTGGCGACAGGGGCGAACTACGAGCAGTACTTC.

V and J are TRBV2 and TRBJ2-4, with 8 bases that match TRBD1. Germline lookup yields CDR1 SNHLY and CDR2 FYNNEI. CDR3 length: 15 amino acids. Unmatched junction bases numbered 11, after V lost 5 bases and J lost 8 bases. CDR3 nucleotides: TGTGCCAGCAGTCACGGACAGGGAGGAGGTGACATTCAGTACTTC. Amino acid sequence: CASSHGQGGGDIQYF. The full variable domain, in which reference TRBV2 and TRBJ2-4 provide the parts outside the CDR3, is EPEVTQTPSHQVTQMGQEVILRCVPISNHLYFYWYRQILGQKVEFLVSFYNNEISEKSEIFDDQFSVERPDGSNFTLKIRSTKLEDSAMYFCASSHGQGGGDIQYFGAGTRLSVL.

In this sample, this clone turned up a few times. The chain carries TRBV4-1 and TRBJ2-5; TRBD1 aligns across 7 bases. V dropped 5 bases and J dropped 4; count of bases not matched to a gene: 10. CDR1 is MGHRA and CDR2 is YSYEKL in the germline V gene. The CDR3 has 15 residues. CDR3 coding DNA: TGCGCCAGCAGCACCCGACAGGGTTCGGCAGAGACCCAGTACTTC. This sequence encodes CASSTRQGSAETQYF.

J is TRBJ2-1 and V is TRBV27; 11 nucleotides align to TRBD2. CDR3 length: 15 residues. J lost 7 bases, V lost 6 bases, and 8 bases had no gene match. Germline V lookup: CDR1 MNHEY, CDR2 SMNVEV (reference sequence). CDR3 in DNA: TGTGCCAGCAGCGGTAGCGGGAGGGCCAGGAATGAGCAGTTCTTC. Translating it yields CASSGSGRARNEQFF.